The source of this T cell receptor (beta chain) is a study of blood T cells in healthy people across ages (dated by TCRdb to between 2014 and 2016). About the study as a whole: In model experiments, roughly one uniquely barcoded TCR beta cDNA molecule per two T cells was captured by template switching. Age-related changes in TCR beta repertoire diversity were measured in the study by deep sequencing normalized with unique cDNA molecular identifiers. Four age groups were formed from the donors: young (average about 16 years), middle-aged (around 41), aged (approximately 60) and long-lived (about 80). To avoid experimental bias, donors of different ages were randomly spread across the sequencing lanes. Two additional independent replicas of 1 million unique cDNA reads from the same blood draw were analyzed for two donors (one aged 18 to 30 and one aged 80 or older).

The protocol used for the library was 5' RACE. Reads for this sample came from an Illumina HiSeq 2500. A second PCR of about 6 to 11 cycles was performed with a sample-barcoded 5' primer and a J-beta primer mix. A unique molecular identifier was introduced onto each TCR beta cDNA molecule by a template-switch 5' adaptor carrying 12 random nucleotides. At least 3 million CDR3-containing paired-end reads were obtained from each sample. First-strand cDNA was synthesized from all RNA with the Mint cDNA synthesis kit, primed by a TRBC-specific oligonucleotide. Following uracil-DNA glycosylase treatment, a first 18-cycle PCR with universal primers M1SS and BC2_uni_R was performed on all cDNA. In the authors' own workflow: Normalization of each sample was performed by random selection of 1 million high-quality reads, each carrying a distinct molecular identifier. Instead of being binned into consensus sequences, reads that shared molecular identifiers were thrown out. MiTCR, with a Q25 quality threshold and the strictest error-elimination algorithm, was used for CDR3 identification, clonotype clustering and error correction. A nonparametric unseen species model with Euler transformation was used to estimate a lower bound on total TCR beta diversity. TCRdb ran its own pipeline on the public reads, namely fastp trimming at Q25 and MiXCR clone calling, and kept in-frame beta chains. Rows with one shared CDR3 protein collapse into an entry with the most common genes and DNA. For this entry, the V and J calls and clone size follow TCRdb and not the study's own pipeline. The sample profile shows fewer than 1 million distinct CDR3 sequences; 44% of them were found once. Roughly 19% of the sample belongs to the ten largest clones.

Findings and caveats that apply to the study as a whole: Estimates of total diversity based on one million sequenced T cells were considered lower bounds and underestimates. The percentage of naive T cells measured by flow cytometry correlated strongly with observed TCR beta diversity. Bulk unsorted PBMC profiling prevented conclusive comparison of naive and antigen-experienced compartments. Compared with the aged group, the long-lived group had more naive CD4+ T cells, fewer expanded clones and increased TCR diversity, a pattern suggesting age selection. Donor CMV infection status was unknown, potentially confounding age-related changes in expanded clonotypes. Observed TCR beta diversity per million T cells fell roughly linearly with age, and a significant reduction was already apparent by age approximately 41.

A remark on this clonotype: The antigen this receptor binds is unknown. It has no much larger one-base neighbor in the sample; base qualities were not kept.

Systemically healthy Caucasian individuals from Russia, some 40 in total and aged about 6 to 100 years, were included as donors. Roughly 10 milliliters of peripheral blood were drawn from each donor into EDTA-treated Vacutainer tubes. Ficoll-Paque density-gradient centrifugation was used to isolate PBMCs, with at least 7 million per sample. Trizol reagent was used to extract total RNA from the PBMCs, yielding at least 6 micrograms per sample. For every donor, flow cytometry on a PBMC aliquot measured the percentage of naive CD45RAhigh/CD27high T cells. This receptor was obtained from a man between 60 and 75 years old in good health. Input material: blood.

The CDR3 protein: CSAEGLGGGPYNEQFF. The nucleotides read TGCAGTGCTGAGGGGCTTGGGGGGGGGCCCTACAATGAGCAGTTCTTC. The V gene is TRBV20-1 and the J gene is TRBJ2-1; the best D guess is TRBD2, with 7 bases matching. CDR1 and CDR2, per the germline V gene (reference sequence), are DFQATT and SNEGSKA. The junction shows trimming of 5 bases on V and 2 bases on J, plus 19 bases between the germline ends. The CDR3 spans 16 residues, from the cysteine through the phenylalanine. Only CDR3 DNA is held: 48 bases, read in frame from base 1.